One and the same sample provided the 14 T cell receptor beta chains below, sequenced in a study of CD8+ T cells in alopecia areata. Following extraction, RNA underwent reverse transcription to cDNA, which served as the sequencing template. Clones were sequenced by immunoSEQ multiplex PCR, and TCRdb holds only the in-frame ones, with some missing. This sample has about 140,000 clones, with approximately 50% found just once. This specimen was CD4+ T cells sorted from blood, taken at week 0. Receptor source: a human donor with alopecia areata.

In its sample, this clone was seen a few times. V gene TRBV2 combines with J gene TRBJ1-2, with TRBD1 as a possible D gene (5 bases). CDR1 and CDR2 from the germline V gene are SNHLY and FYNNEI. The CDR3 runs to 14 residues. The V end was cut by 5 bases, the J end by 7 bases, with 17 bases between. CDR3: CASSQDTKSPGYTF. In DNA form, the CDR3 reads TGTGCCAGCAGTCAGGACACTAAAAGCCCTGGCTACACCTTC.

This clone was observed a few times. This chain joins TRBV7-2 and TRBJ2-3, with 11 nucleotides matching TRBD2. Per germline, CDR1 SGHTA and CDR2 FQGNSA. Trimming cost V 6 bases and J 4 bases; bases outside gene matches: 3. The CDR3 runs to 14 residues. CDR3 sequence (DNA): TGTGCCAGCAGTAGCGGGAGGGCCCCAGATACGCAGTATTTT. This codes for CASSSGRAPDTQYF.

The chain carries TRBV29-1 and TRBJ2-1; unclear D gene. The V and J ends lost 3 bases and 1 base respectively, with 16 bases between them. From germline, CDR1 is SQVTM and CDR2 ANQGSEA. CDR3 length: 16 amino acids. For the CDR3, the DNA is TGCAGCGTTGATCTGTCCTCATTGAGGTCCTACAATGAGCAGTTCTTC. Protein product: CSVDLSSLRSYNEQFF.

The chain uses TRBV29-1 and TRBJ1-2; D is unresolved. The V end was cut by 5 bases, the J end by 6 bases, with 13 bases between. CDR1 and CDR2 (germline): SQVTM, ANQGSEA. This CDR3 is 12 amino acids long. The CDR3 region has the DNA TGCAGCGTTTGGTCCGAGGAGAATGGCTACACCTTC. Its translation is CSVWSEENGYTF. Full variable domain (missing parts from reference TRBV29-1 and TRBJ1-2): SAVISQKPSRDICQRGTSLTIQCQVDSQVTMMFWYRQQPGQSLTLIATANQGSEATYESGFVIDKFPISRPNLTFSTLTVSNMSPEDSSIYLCSVWSEENGYTFGSGTRLTVV.

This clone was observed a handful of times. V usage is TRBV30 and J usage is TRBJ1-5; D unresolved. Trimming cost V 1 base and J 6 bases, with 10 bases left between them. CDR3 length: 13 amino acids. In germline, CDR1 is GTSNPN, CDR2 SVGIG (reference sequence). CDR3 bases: TGTGCCTGGAGTGGAGAAGGGTTTCAGCCCCAGCATTTT. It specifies CAWSGEGFQPQHF.

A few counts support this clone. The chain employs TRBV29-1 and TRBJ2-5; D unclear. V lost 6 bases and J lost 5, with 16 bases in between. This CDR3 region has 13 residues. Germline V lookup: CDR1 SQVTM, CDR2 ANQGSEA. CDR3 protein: CSVLPRAVETQYF. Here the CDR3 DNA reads TGCAGCGTACTCCCCCGGGCCGTGGAGACCCAGTACTTC.

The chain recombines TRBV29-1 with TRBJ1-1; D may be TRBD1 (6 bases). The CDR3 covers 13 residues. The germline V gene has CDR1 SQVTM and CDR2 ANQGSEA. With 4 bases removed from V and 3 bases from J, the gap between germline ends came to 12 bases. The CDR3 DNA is TGCAGCGTTGCTAGGGGGAGCGACACTGAAGCTTTCTTT. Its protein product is CSVARGSDTEAFF.

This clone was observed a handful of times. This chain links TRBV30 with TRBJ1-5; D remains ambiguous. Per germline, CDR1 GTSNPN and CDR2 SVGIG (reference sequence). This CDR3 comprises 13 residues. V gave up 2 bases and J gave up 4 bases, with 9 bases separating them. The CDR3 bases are TGTGCCTGGAGTACTAGGGAGAATCAGCCCCAGCATTTT. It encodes CAWSTRENQPQHF.

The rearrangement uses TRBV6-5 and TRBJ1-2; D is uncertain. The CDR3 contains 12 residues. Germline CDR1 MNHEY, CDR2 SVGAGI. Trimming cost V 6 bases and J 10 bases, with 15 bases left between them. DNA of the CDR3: TGTGCCAGCAGGCAATCGTTACTAAACTACACCTTC. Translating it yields CASRQSLLNYTF.

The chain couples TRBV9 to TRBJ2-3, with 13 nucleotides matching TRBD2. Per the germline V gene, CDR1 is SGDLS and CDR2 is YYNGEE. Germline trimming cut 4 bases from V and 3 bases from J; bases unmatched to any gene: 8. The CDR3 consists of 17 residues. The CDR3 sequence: CASSPGLAGVGTDTQYF. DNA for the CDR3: TGTGCCAGCAGCCCCGGACTAGCGGGAGTGGGGACAGATACGCAGTATTTT.

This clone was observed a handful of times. This CDR3 is CASSQDGTGGNNEQFF. Written as DNA, the CDR3 is TGTGCCAGCAGCCAAGATGGGACAGGGGGCAACAATGAGCAGTTCTTC. The chain couples TRBV4-2 to TRBJ2-1, with 12 bases lining up with TRBD1. This CDR3 contains 16 residues. The J segment lost 5 bases and the V segment lost 0 bases, leaving 2 bases of the junction unmatched. The germline CDR1 and CDR2 sequences are LGHNA and YNFKEQ.

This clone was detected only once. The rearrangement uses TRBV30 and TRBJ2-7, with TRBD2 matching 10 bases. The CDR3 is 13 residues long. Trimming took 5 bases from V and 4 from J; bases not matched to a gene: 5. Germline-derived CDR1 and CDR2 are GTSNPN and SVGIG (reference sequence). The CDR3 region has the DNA TGTGCCTGGGCGGGACTAGCGCAGTACGAGCAGTACTTC. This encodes CAWAGLAQYEQYF.

CDR3 DNA sequence: TGTGCCAGCAGCTCTCGACCCGGGGGGTACGAGCAGTACTTC. This gives the protein CASSSRPGGYEQYF. The rearrangement joins TRBV7-2 to TRBJ2-7; 7 bases line up with TRBD2. Germline loops: CDR1 SGHTA, CDR2 FQGNSA. The CDR3 has 14 amino acids. The junction had 7 bases not matched to a gene; V was cut back by 4 bases and J by 4 bases.

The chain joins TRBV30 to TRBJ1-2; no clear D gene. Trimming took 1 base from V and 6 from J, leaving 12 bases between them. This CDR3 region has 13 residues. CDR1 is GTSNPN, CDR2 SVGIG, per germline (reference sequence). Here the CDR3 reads CAWSATSRNGYTF. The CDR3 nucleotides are TGTGCCTGGAGTGCCACATCTAGGAATGGCTACACCTTC.